These 8 T cell receptor beta chains were sequenced from one sample in a study of T cells in Graves' hyperthyroidism and ophthalmopathy (dated 2019 in TCRdb). The library was generated by multiplex PCR. These reads were obtained on an Illumina HiSeq 2000. The TCR beta CDR3 regions were amplified from RNA transcripts. For the first round of RT-PCR on the TCR CDR3, the HTBI primer set was used together with the Qiagen OneStep RT-PCR kit. TCRdb ran its own pipeline on the public reads, namely fastp trimming at Q25 and MiXCR clone calling, and kept in-frame beta chains. One record per CDR3 amino acid sequence lists the most common genes and DNA. The sample data list hundreds of thousands of distinct CDR3 sequences, and approximately 15% of these were observed just once. Jointly, the top ten make up around 19% of the sample. What was sequenced was blood. All receptors derive from a woman younger than 30 with Graves' hyperthyroidism.

V gene TRBV24-1 combines with J gene TRBJ1-2; the D is unclear. Trimming cost V 4 bases and J 0 bases, with 5 bases left between them. This CDR3 is 13 amino acids long. Germline V gene sequence: CDR1 KGHDR, CDR2 SFDVKD. The CDR3 here is CATSDHTNYGYTF. As DNA, the CDR3 is TGTGCCACCAGTGACCATACTAACTATGGCTACACCTTC.

This clonotype was observed at least ten times. The V call is TRBV6-2 or TRBV6-3, the J call TRBJ2-2, with 7 bases matching TRBD1. The CDR3 consists of 15 residues. Germline lookup yields CDR1 MNHEY and CDR2 SVGEGT. V lost 8 bases and J lost 2; bases outside the gene matches: 8. The CDR3 is CASYYRGPNTGELFF. CDR3 nucleotides: TGTGCCAGCTACTACAGGGGACCAAACACCGGGGAGCTGTTTTTT.

The chain uses TRBV7-2 and TRBJ2-7; D may be TRBD2 (7 bases). The germline V and J ends were trimmed by 1 base and 9 bases, with 19 bases remaining between them. Germline V gives CDR1 SGHTA, CDR2 FQGNSA. There are 15 residues in the CDR3. CDR3 DNA sequence: TGTGCCAGCAGCTTAGGACGGGGGGCCCTTCCGGTGCAGTACTTC. Translating gives CASSLGRGALPVQYF.

This clonotype was counted a few times. Given a much more abundant clone one base away, this may be a read error. The CDR3 sequence: CSASDYEQFF. The CDR3 DNA reads TGCAGTGCTAGTGATTATGAGCAGTTCTTC. The chain couples TRBV20-1 to TRBJ2-1; D gene uncertain. The CDR3 runs to 10 residues. CDR1 is DFQATT and CDR2 is SNEGSKA in the germline V gene (reference sequence). V was cut by 3 bases and J by 8 bases, with 5 bases left in between.

The sample holds a few counts of this clonotype. The chain joins TRBV27 to TRBJ1-6; D gene uncertain. The CDR3 sequence is 16 residues long. The germline V and J ends were trimmed by 1 base and 0 bases, with 7 bases remaining between them. In germline, CDR1 is MNHEY, CDR2 SMNVEV (reference sequence). As DNA, the CDR3 is TGTGCCAGCAGTTTATGGACCGGCTCCTATAATTCACCCCTCCACTTT. It translates to CASSLWTGSYNSPLHF.

V and J are TRBV19 and TRBJ1-2; the D is unclear. This CDR3 spans 15 amino acids. Trimming removed 1 base at V and 0 bases at J, with 9 bases between. Germline V gene data show CDR1 as LNHDA and CDR2 as SQIVND (reference sequence). The chain's CDR3 is CASSIVGNSNYGYTF. The DNA for the CDR3 is TGTGCCAGTAGTATAGTTGGAAACTCTAACTATGGCTACACCTTC.

This clonotype has only a few counts. The rearrangement joins TRBV3-1 to TRBJ1-5, with 7 bases aligning to TRBD1. CDR3 size: 14 residues. Per germline, CDR1 LGHDT and CDR2 YNNKEL (reference sequence). Trimming removed 5 bases from V and 5 bases from J; junction bases left unmatched: 6. The CDR3 nucleotides are TGTGCCAGCAGCGTTGGACAGGCGCATCAGCCCCAGCATTTT. Its translation: CASSVGQAHQPQHF.

The rearrangement joins TRBV6-1 to TRBJ1-5, with D hard to call. V was trimmed by 8 bases and J by 4 bases, leaving 12 bases between them. This CDR3 comprises 13 residues. Germline lookup yields CDR1 MNHNS and CDR2 SASEGT. CDR3 nucleotide sequence: TGTGCCAGCGGTCCCGGGGTGAATCAGCCCCAGCATTTT. Translating it yields CASGPGVNQPQHF.